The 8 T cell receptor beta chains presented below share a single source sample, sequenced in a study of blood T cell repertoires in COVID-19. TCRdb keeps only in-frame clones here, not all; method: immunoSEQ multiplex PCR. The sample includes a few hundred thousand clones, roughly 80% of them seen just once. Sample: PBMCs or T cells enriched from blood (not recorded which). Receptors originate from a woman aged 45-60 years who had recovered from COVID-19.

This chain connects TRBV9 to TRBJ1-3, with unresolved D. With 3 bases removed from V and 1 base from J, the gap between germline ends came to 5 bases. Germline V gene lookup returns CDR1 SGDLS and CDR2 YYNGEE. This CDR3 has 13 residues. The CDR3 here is CASSGGSGNTIYF. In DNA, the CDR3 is TGTGCCAGCAGCGGAGGTTCTGGAAACACCATATATTTT.

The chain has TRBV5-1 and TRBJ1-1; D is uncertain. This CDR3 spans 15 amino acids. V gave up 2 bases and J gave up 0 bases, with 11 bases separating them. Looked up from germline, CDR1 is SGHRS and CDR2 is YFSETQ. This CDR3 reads CASSLEGLVNTEAFF. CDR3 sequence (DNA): TGCGCCAGCAGCTTAGAGGGATTAGTGAACACTGAAGCTTTCTTT.

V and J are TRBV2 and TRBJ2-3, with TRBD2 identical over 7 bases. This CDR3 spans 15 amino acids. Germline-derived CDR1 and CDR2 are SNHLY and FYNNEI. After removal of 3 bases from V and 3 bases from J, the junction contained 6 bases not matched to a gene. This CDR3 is CASSDVGGGTDTQYF. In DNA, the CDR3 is TGTGCCAGCAGTGATGTGGGGGGAGGGACAGATACGCAGTATTTT. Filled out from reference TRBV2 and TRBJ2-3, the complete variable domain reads EPEVTQTPSHQVTQMGQEVILRCVPISNHLYFYWYRQILGQKVEFLVSFYNNEISEKSEIFDDQFSVERPDGSNFTLKIRSTKLEDSAMYFCASSDVGGGTDTQYFGPGTRLTVL.

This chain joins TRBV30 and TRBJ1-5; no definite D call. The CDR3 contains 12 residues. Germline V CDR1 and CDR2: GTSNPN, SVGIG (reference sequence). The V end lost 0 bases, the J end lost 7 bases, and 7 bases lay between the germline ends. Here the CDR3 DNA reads TGTGCCTGGAGTGTCCTTCGGCAGCCCCAGCATTTT. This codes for CAWSVLRQPQHF. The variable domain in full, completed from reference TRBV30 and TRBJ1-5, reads SQTIHQWPATLVQPVGSPLSLECTVEGTSNPNLYWYRQAAGRGLQLLFYSVGIGQISSEVPQNLSASRPQDRQFILSSKKLLLSDSGFYLCAWSVLRQPQHFGDGTRLSIL.

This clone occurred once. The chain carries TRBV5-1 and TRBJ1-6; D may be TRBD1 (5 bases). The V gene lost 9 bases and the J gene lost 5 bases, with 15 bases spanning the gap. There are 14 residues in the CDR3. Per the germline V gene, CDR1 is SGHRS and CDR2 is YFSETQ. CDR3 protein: CATKSGGDNSPLHF. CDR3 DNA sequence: TGCGCCACAAAAAGCGGGGGAGATAATTCACCCCTCCACTTT. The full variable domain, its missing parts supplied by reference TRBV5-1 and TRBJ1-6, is KAGVTQTPRYLIKTRGQQVTLSCSPISGHRSVSWYQQTPGQGLQFLFEYFSETQRNKGNFPGRFSGRQFSNSRSEMNVSTLELGDSALYLCATKSGGDNSPLHFGNGTRLTVT.

The CDR3 DNA reads TGTGCCAGCAGCGTATCTCATACGGGGGAGCAGTACTTC. Its protein is CASSVSHTGEQYF. The V gene is TRBV9, the J gene TRBJ2-7; D perhaps matches TRBD2 (5 bases). V gave up 1 base and J gave up 7 bases, with 12 bases separating them. CDR1 is SGDLS, CDR2 YYNGEE, per germline. This CDR3 comprises 13 residues. Based on the CDR3 plus reference TRBV9 and TRBJ2-7, the full variable domain is DSGVTQTPKHLITATGQRVTLRCSPRSGDLSVYWYQQSLDQGLQFLIQYYNGEERAKGNILERFSAQQFPDLHSELNLSSLELGDSALYFCASSVSHTGEQYFGPGTRLTVT.

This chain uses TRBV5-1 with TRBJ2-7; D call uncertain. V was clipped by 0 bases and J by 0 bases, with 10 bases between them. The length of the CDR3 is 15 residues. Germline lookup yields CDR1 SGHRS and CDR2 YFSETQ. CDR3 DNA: TGCGCCAGCAGCTTGGTGAGAAGCCTCTCCTACGAGCAGTACTTC. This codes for CASSLVRSLSYEQYF.

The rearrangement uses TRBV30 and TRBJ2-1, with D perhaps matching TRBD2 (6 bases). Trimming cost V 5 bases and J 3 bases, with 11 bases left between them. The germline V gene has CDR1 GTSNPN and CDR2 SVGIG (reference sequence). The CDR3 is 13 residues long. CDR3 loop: CAWASEDYNEQFF. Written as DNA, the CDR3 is TGTGCCTGGGCTAGCGAAGACTACAATGAGCAGTTCTTC. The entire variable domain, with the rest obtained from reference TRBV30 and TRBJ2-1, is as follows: SQTIHQWPATLVQPVGSPLSLECTVEGTSNPNLYWYRQAAGRGLQLLFYSVGIGQISSEVPQNLSASRPQDRQFILSSKKLLLSDSGFYLCAWASEDYNEQFFGPGTRLTVL.